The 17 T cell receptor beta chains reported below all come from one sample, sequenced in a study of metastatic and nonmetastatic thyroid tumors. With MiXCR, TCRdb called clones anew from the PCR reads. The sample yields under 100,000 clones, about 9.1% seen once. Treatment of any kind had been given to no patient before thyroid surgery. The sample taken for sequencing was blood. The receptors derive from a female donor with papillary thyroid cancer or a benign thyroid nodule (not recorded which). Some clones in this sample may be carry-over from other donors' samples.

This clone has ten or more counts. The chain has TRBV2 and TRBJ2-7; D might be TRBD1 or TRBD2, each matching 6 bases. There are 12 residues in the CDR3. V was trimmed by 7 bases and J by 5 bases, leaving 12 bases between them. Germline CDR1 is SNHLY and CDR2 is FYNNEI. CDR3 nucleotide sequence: TGTGCCAGCATAACGGGGGCAAACGAGCAGTACTTC. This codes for CASITGANEQYF.

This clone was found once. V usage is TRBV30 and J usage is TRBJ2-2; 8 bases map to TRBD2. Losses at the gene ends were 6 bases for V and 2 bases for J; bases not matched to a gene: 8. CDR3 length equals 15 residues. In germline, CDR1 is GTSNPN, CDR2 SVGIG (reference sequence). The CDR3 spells CACYRLAHNTGELFF. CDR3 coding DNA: TGTGCCTGTTACCGACTAGCGCATAACACCGGGGAGCTGTTTTTT.

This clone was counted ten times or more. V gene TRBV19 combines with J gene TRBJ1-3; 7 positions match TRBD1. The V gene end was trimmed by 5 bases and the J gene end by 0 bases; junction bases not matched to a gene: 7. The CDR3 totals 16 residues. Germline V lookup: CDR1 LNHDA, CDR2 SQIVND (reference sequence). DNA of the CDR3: TGTGCCAGTAGTCCACGGGCAGGGGGCTCTGGAAACACCATATATTTT. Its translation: CASSPRAGGSGNTIYF.

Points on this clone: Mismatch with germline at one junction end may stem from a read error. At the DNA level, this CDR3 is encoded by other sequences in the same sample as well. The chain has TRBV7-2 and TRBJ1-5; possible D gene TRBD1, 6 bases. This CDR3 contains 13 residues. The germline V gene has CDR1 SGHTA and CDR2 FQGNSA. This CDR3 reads CASSPTGNRPQHF. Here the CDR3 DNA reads TGTGCCAGCAGCCCGACAGGTAATCGGCCCCAGCATTTT. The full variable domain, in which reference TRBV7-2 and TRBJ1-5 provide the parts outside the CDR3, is GAGVSQSPSNKVTEKGKDVELRCDPISGHTALYWYRQSLGQGLEFLIYFQGNSAPDKSGLPSDRFSAERTGGSVSTLTIQRTQQEDSAVYLCASSPTGNRPQHFGDGTRLSIL.

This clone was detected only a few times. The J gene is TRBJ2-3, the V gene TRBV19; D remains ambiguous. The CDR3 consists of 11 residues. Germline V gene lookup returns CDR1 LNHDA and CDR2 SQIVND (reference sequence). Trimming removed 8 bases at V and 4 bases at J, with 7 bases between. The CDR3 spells CASRRADTQYF. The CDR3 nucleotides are TGTGCCAGTCGTCGGGCAGATACGCAGTATTTT.

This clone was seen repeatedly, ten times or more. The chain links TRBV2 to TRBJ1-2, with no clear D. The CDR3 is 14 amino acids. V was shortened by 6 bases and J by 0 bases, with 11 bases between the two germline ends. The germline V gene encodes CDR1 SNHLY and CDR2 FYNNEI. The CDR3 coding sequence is TGTGCCAGCAGGGTGCAGATAGCTAACTATGGCTACACCTTC. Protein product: CASRVQIANYGYTF.

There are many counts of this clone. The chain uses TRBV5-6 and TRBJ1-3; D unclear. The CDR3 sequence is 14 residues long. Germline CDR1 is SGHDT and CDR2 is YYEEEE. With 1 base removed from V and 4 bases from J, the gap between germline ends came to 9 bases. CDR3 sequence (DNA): TGTGCCAGCAGCTTGCGGGGATCCGGAAACACCATATATTTT. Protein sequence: CASSLRGSGNTIYF. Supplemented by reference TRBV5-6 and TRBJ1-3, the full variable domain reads DAGVTQSPTHLIKTRGQQVTLRCSPKSGHDTVSWYQQALGQGPQFIFQYYEEEERQRGNFPDRFSGHQFPNYSSELNVNALLLGDSALYLCASSLRGSGNTIYFGEGSWLTVV.

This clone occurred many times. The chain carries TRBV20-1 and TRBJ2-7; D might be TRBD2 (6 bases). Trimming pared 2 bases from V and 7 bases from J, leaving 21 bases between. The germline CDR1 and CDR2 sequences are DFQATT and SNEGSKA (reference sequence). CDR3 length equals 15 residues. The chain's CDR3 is CSARSRTGLKGEQYF. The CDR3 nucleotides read TGCAGTGCTAGAAGTCGGACGGGACTCAAGGGAGAGCAGTACTTC.

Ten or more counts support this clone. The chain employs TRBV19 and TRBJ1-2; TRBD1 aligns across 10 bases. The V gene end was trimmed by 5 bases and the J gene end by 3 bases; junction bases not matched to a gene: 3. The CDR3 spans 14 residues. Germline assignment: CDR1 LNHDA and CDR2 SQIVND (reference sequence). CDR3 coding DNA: TGTGCCAGTAGTCCGGGACAGGGGTACTATGGCTACACCTTC. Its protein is CASSPGQGYYGYTF.

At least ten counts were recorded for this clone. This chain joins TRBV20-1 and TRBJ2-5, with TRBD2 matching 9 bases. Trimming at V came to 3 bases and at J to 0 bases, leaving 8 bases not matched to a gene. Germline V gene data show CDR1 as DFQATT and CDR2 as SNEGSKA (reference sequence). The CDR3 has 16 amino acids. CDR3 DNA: TGCAGTGCTAGGCGTCAGGCTAGCGGGGACCAAGAGACCCAGTACTTC. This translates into CSARRQASGDQETQYF.

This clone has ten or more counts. CDR3 sequence: CASSQPVPWNEQFF. For the CDR3, the DNA is TGTGCCAGCAGTCAACCGGTCCCATGGAATGAGCAGTTCTTC. The gene calls are TRBV28 and TRBJ2-1; D uncertain. V was pared by 5 bases and J by 7 bases, with 15 bases between. This CDR3 is 14 amino acids long. Per the germline V gene, CDR1 is MDHEN and CDR2 is SYDVKM. The full variable domain, in which reference TRBV28 and TRBJ2-1 provide the parts outside the CDR3, is DVKVTQSSRYLVKRTGEKVFLECVQDMDHENMFWYRQDPGLGLRLIYFSYDVKMKEKGDIPEGYSVSREKKERFSLILESASTNQTSMYLCASSQPVPWNEQFFGPGTRLTVL.

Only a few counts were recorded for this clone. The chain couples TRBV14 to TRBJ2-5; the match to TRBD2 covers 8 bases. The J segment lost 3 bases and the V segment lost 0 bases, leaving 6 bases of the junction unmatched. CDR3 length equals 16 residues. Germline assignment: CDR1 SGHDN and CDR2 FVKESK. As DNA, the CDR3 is TGTGCCAGCAGCCAAGAAACGGGGGGGCCGAAAGAGACCCAGTACTTC. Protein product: CASSQETGGPKETQYF.

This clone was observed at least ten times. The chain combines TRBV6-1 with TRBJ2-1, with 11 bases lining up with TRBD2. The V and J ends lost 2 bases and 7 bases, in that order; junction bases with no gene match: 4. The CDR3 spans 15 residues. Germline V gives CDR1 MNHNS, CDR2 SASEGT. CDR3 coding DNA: TGTGCCAGCAGTGAACTAGCGGGGGGATCGAATGAGCAGTTCTTC. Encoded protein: CASSELAGGSNEQFF.

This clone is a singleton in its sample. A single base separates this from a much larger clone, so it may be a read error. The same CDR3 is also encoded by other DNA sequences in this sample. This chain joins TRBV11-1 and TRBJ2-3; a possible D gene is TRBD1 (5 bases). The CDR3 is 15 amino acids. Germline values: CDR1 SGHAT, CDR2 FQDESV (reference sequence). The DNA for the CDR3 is TGTGCCAGTAGCTTTGGGGCAGGCGACACAGATACGCAGTATTTT. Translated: CASSFGAGDTDTQYF.

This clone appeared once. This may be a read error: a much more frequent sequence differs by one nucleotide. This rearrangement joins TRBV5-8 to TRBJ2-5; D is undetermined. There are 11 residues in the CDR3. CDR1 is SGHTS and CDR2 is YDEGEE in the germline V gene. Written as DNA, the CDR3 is TGTGCCAGCAGCTTGCTAGAGACCCAGCACTTC. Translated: CASSLLETQHF. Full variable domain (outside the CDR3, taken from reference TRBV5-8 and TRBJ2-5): EAGVTQSPTHLIKTRGQQATLRCSPISGHTSVYWYQQALGLGLQFLLWYDEGEERNRGNFPPRFSGRQFPNYSSELNVNALELEDSALYLCASSLLETQHFGPGTRLLVL.

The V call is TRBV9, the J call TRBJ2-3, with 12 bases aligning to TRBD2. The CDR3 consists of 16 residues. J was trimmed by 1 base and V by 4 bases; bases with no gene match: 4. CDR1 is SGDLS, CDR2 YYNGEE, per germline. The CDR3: CASSIRLAGGTDTQYF. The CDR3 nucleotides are TGTGCCAGCAGCATCCGACTAGCGGGGGGCACAGATACGCAGTATTTT.

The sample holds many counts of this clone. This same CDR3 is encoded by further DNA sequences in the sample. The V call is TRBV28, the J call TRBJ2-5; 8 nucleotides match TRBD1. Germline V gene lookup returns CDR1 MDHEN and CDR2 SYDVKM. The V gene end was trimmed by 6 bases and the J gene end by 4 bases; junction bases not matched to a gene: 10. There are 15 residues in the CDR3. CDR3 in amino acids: CASSTQGQGTETQYF. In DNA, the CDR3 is TGTGCCAGCAGCACCCAAGGACAGGGTACAGAGACCCAGTACTTC.